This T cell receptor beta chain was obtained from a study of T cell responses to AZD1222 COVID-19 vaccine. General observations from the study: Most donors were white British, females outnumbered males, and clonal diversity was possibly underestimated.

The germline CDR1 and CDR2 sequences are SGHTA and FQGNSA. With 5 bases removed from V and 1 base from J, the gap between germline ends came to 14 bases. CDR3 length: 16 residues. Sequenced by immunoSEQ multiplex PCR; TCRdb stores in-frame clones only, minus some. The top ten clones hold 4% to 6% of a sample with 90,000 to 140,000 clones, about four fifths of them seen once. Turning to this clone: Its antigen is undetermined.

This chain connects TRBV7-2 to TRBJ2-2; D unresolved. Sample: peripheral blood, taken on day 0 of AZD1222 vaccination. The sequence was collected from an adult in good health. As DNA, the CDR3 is TGTGCCAGCAGCATCGCCGGCACTGTGAACACCGGGGAGCTGTTTTTT. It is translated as CASSIAGTVNTGELFF.